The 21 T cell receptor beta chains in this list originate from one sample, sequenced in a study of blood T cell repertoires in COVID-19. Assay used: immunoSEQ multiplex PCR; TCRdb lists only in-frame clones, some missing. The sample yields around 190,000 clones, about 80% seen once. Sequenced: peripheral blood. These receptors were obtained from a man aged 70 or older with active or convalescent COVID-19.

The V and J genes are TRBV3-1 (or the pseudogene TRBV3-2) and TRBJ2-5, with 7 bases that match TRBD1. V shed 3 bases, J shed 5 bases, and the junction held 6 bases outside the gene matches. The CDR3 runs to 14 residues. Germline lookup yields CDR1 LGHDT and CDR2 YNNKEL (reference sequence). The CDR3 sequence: CASSQSGGRETQYF. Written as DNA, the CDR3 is TGTGCCAGCAGCCAGTCAGGGGGTAGGGAGACCCAGTACTTC.

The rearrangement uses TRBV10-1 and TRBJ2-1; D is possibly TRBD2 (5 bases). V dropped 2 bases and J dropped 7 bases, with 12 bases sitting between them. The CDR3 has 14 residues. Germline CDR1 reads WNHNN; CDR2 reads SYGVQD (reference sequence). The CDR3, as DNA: TGCGCCAGCAGTGAGGCGGGTTCGGGGAATGAGCAGTTCTTC. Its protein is CASSEAGSGNEQFF.

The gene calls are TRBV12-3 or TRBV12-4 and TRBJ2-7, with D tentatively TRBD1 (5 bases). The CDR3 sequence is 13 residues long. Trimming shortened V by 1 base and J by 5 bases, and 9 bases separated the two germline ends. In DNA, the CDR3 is TGTGCCAGCAGTTTAGGCAGGGCCCACGAGCAGTACTTC. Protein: CASSLGRAHEQYF.

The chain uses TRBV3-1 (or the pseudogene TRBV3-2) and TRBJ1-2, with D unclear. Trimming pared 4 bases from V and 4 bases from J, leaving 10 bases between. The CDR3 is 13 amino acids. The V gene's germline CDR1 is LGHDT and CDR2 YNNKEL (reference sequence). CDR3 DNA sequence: TGTGCCAGCAGCCTAGGAGAGACCTATGGCTACACCTTC. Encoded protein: CASSLGETYGYTF.

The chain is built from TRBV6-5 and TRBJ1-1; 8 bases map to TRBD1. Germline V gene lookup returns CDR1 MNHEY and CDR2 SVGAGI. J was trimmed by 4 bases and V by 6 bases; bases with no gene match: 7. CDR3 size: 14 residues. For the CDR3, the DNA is TGTGCCAGCAGCTGGACAGGACAGGGCACTGAAGCTTTCTTT. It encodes CASSWTGQGTEAFF.

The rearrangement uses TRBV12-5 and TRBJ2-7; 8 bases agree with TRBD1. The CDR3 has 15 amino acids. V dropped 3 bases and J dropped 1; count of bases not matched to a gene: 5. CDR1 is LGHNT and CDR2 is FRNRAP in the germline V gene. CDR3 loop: CASGFTRDRSYEQYF. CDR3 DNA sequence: TGTGCTAGTGGTTTTACACGGGACAGGTCCTACGAGCAGTACTTC.

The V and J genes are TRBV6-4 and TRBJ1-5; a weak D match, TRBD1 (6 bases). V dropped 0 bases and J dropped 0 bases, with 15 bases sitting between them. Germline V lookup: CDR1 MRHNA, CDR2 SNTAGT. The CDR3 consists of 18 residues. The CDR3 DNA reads TGTGCCAGCAGTGACTCGGAGAGACAGGATATTAGCAATCAGCCCCAGCATTTT. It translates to CASSDSERQDISNQPQHF.

DNA for the CDR3: TGTGCCAGCAGTCCGAGCGGGTCAGGGGGCTATGGCTACACCTTC. This gives the protein CASSPSGSGGYGYTF. V and J are TRBV27 and TRBJ1-2, with TRBD1 identical over 7 bases. Per the germline V gene, CDR1 is MNHEY and CDR2 is SMNVEV (reference sequence). The CDR3 consists of 15 residues. V dropped 5 bases and J dropped 4; count of bases not matched to a gene: 10.

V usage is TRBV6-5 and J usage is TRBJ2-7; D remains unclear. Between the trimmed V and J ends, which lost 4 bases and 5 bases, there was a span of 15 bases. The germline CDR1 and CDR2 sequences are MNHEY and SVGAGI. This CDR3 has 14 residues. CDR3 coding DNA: TGTGCCAGCAGTTCCCCCGAGATCGAGAACGAGCAGTACTTC. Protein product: CASSSPEIENEQYF.

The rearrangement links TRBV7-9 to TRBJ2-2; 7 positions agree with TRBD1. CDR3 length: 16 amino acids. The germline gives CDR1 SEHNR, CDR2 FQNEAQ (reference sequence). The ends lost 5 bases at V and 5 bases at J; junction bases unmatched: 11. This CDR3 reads CASSPRQGSATGELFF. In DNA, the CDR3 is TGTGCCAGCAGCCCTCGACAGGGAAGTGCAACCGGGGAGCTGTTTTTT.

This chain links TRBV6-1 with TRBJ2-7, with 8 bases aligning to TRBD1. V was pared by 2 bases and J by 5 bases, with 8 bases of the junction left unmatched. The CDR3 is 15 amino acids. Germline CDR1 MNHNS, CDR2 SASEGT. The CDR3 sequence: CASSESAGGYDEQYF. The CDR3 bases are TGTGCCAGCAGTGAAAGCGCAGGGGGCTATGACGAGCAGTACTTC.

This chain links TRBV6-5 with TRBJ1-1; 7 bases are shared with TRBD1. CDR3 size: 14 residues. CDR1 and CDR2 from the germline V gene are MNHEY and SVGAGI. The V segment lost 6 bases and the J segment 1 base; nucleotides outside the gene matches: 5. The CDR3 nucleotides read TGTGCCAGCAGGTTGGGACAGACGAACACTGAAGCTTTCTTT. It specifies CASRLGQTNTEAFF.

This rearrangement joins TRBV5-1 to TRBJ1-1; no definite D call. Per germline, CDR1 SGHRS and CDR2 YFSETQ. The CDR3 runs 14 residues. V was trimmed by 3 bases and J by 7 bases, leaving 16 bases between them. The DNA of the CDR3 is TGCGCCAGCAGCTCCCTCAGTAACCTAGGTGAAGCTTTCTTT. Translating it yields CASSSLSNLGEAFF.

CDR3 residues: CASSISAETQPQHF. The CDR3 region has the DNA TGTGCCAGTAGTATTTCCGCGGAAACCCAGCCCCAGCATTTT. The V gene is TRBV19, the J gene TRBJ1-5; no firm D call. This CDR3 comprises 14 residues. Trimming stripped 3 bases from V and 7 bases from J, with 13 bases between. The germline gives CDR1 LNHDA, CDR2 SQIVND (reference sequence). Full variable domain (rest looked up from reference TRBV19 and TRBJ1-5): DGGITQSPKYLFRKEGQNVTLSCEQNLNHDAMYWYRQDPGQGLRLIYYSQIVNDFQKGDIAEGYSVSREKKESFPLTVTSAQKNPTAFYLCASSISAETQPQHFGDGTRLSIL.

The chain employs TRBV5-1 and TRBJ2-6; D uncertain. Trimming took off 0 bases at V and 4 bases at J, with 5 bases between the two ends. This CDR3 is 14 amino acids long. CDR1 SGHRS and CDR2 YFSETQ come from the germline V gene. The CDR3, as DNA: TGCGCCAGCAGCTTGGGGGCCGGGGCCAACGTCCTGACTTTC. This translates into CASSLGAGANVLTF. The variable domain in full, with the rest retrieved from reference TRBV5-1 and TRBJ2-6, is KAGVTQTPRYLIKTRGQQVTLSCSPISGHRSVSWYQQTPGQGLQFLFEYFSETQRNKGNFPGRFSGRQFSNSRSEMNVSTLELGDSALYLCASSLGAGANVLTFGAGSRLTVL.

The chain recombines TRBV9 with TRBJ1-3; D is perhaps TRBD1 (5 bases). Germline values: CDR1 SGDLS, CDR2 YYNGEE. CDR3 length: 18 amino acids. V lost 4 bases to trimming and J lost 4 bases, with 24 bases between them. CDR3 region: CASSPRGEGHRLGNTIYF. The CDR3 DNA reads TGTGCCAGCAGCCCCCGGGGGGAGGGGCACCGCCTAGGAAACACCATATATTTT.

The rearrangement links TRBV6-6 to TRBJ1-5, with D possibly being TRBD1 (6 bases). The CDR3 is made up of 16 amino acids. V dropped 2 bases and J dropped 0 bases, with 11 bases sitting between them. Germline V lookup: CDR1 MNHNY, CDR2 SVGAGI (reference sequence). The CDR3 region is CASSYGTPYSNQPQHF. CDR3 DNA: TGTGCCAGCAGTTACGGGACACCGTATAGCAATCAGCCCCAGCATTTT.

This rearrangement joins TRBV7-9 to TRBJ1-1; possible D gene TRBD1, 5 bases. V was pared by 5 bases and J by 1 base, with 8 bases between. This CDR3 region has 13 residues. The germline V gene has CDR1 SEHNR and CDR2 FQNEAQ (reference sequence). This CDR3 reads CASSRDWNTEAFF. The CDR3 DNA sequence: TGTGCCAGCAGCCGGGACTGGAACACTGAAGCTTTCTTT.

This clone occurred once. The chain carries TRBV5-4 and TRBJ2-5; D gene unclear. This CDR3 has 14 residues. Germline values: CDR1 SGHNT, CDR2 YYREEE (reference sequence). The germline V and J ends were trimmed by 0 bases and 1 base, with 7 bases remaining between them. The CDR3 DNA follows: TGTGCCAGCAGCTTGGCCGGTACCCAAGAGACCCAGTACTTC. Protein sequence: CASSLAGTQETQYF.

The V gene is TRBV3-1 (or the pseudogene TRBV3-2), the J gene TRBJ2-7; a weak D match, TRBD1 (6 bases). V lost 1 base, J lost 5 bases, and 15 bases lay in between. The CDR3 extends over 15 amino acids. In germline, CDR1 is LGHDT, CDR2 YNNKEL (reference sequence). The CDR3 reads CASSQAHTGSHEQYF. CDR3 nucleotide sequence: TGTGCCAGCAGCCAAGCACACACAGGGTCCCACGAGCAGTACTTC.

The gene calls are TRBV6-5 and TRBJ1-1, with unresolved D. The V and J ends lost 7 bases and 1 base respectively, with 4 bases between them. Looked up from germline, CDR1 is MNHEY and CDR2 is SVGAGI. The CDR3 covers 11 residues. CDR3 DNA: TGTGCCAGCACCCGGAACACTGAAGCTTTCTTT. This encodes CASTRNTEAFF.